The 32 T cell receptor beta chains presented below share a single source sample, sequenced in a study of T cells in Graves' hyperthyroidism and ophthalmopathy. Authors of the study amplified TCR beta CDR3 regions from RNA transcripts. The TCR CDR3 was amplified in a first-round RT-PCR using the HTBI primer set. TCRdb analysed the multiplex PCR reads with MiXCR anew, one entry per CDR3 protein. The profile shows approximately 100,000 distinct CDR3 sequences, 35% to 50% of them singletons. Sequences were obtained from peripheral blood or thyroid tissue (not recorded which). The source of these receptors is a woman in her thirties with Graves' hyperthyroidism.

This clonotype was counted a few times. No conserved phenylalanine or tryptophan ends this CDR3, so it is likely a read error. No DNA is shown, since the ends of the CDR3 on it are uncertain; the CDR3 is the one TCRdb lists. The gene calls are TRBV3-1 and TRBJ2-6. Germline V gene lookup returns CDR1 LGHDT and CDR2 YNNKEL (reference sequence). The CDR3 adds up to 11 amino acids, both ends counted. The CDR3 loop reads CASSQDWQPYS.

This clonotype was counted many times. The V call is TRBV10-3, the J call TRBJ1-1, with D uncertain. Germline CDR1 ENHRY, CDR2 SYGVKD. V lost 7 bases to trimming and J lost 0 bases, with 9 bases between them. This CDR3 region has 13 residues. The CDR3 loop reads CAIKGSLNTEAFF. The CDR3 DNA follows: TGTGCCATCAAGGGCAGCTTGAACACTGAAGCTTTCTTT.

Only a few counts were recorded for this clonotype. The chain is built from TRBV27 and TRBJ1-5, with D maybe TRBD1 (6 bases). Germline lookup yields CDR1 MNHEY and CDR2 SMNVEV (reference sequence). The V end lost 3 bases, the J end lost 7 bases, and 10 bases lay between the germline ends. The CDR3 covers 13 residues. Here the CDR3 reads CASSFAGVQPQHF. The CDR3 nucleotides read TGTGCCAGCAGTTTTGCAGGGGTCCAGCCCCAGCATTTT.

The chain has TRBV7-3 and TRBJ2-7; TRBD2 aligns across 8 bases. CDR1 is SGHTA, CDR2 FQGTGA, per germline. Unmatched junction bases numbered 13, after V lost 2 bases and J lost 7 bases. There are 16 residues in the CDR3. Written as DNA, the CDR3 is TGTGCCAGCAGCTTAGGCTTGGGCGGGCTAGCGGGTGAGCAGTACTTC. The encoded protein is CASSLGLGGLAGEQYF.

This clonotype occurred many times. The chain joins TRBV4-2 to TRBJ2-7; TRBD1 might be the D (6 bases). This CDR3 spans 14 amino acids. The germline V gene has CDR1 LGHNA and CDR2 YNFKEQ. Trimming shortened V by 2 bases and J by 3 bases, and 11 bases separated the two germline ends. The CDR3 coding sequence is TGTGCCAGCAGCCAAAGCAGGGGAGACTACGAGCAGTACTTC. Translation gives CASSQSRGDYEQYF.

This clonotype has ten or more counts. The chain combines TRBV11-2 with TRBJ2-3; D is unclear. The CDR3 totals 16 residues. Trimming stripped 5 bases from V and 2 bases from J, with 17 bases between. The germline gives CDR1 SGHAT, CDR2 FQNNGV. CDR3 in DNA: TGTGCCAGCAGCCAACGACTGCGCGGTCTCACAGATACGCAGTATTTT. Protein: CASSQRLRGLTDTQYF.

This clonotype was recorded at least ten times. The rearrangement uses TRBV10-2 and TRBJ1-1; 7 positions agree with TRBD1. This CDR3 comprises 14 residues. The germline CDR1 and CDR2 sequences are WSHSY and SAAADI. The V gene end was trimmed by 6 bases and the J gene end by 3 bases; junction bases not matched to a gene: 7. CDR3 amino acids: CASSLRGRDTEAFF. The CDR3 DNA reads as TGCGCCAGCAGCCTCAGGGGGAGGGACACTGAAGCTTTCTTT.

About this clonotype: This clone may be a read error of a much larger clone one base away. The chain employs TRBV29-1 and TRBJ2-7; D perhaps matches TRBD2 (5 bases). This CDR3 has 15 amino acids. V lost 7 bases to trimming and J lost 0 bases, with 19 bases between them. Germline V gene sequence: CDR1 SQVTM, CDR2 ANQGSEA. Here the CDR3 reads CSASPGVSPSYEQYF. CDR3 sequence (DNA): TGCAGCGCTAGCCCCGGGGTTTCCCCCTCCTACGAGCAGTACTTC.

In this sample, this clonotype turned up many times. Relative to the germline gene, one junction end is altered; a read error may explain this. The gene calls are TRBV5-1 and TRBJ1-3; no clear D. Germline assignment: CDR1 SGHRS and CDR2 YFSETQ. The CDR3 extends over 15 amino acids. CDR3 amino acids: CANSNTEASGNTIYF. Written as DNA, the CDR3 is TGCGCCAACAGCAATACAGAAGCCTCTGGAAACACCATATATTTT.

The gene calls are TRBV12-3 or TRBV12-4 and TRBJ1-4; 10 bases are shared with TRBD1. The CDR3 has 15 residues. V was clipped by 4 bases and J by 5 bases; unmatched bases: 4. The CDR3 coding sequence is TGTGCCAGCAGTTGGCCGGGACAGGGGAATGAAAAACTGTTTTTT. Translation gives CASSWPGQGNEKLFF.

This clonotype was observed many times. This chain links TRBV20-1 with TRBJ1-1; no clear D. Germline CDR1 reads DFQATT; CDR2 reads SNEGSKA (reference sequence). The CDR3 sequence is 13 residues long. The V end lost 7 bases, the J end lost 1 base, and 13 bases lay between the germline ends. CDR3 nucleotides: TGCAGTGTTTATAAGACACCGAACACTGAAGCTTTCTTT. This codes for CSVYKTPNTEAFF.

The V call is TRBV29-1, the J call TRBJ1-2, with D hard to call. CDR1 SQVTM and CDR2 ANQGSEA come from the germline V gene. This CDR3 has 11 amino acids. Trimming left V 4 bases short and J 8 bases short, with 11 bases between. CDR3 sequence: CSVGVSEGYTF. The CDR3, as DNA: TGCAGCGTTGGAGTGTCCGAGGGCTACACCTTC. The variable domain in full, with the rest retrieved from reference TRBV29-1 and TRBJ1-2, is SAVISQKPSRDICQRGTSLTIQCQVDSQVTMMFWYRQQPGQSLTLIATANQGSEATYESGFVIDKFPISRPNLTFSTLTVSNMSPEDSSIYLCSVGVSEGYTFGSGTRLTVV.

For this clonotype: A much larger clone differs by one base, so this may be a read error. J is TRBJ2-7 and V is TRBV28, with TRBD2 matching 7 bases. V shed 7 bases, J shed 2 bases, and the junction held 5 bases outside the gene matches. Germline-derived CDR1 and CDR2 are MDHEN and SYDVKM. This CDR3 has 13 amino acids. In DNA form, the CDR3 reads TGTGCCAGCATGAAGGGAGGGCCCTACGAGCAGTACTTC. Its protein is CASMKGGPYEQYF.

The sample holds many counts of this clonotype. The gene calls are TRBV6-5 and TRBJ1-6; D ambiguous. From germline, CDR1 is MNHEY and CDR2 SVGAGI. The CDR3 length is 13 residues. Trimming cost V 0 bases and J 11 bases, with 8 bases left between them. The CDR3 nucleotides read TGTGCCAGCAGTTACTCCGCCGACCCACCCCTCCACTTT. This encodes CASSYSADPPLHF.

This clonotype has a count of ten or more. The rearrangement joins TRBV5-1 to TRBJ1-2; D possibly corresponds to TRBD1 (6 bases). In germline, CDR1 is SGHRS, CDR2 YFSETQ. V was cut by 4 bases and J by 2 bases, with 12 bases left in between. The CDR3 extends over 14 amino acids. CDR3 in DNA: TGCGCCAGCAGCCCCACCGGACAGAACTATGGCTACACCTTC. This translates into CASSPTGQNYGYTF. Full variable domain (outside the CDR3, taken from reference TRBV5-1 and TRBJ1-2): KAGVTQTPRYLIKTRGQQVTLSCSPISGHRSVSWYQQTPGQGLQFLFEYFSETQRNKGNFPGRFSGRQFSNSRSEMNVSTLELGDSALYLCASSPTGQNYGYTFGSGTRLTVV.

The genes are TRBV4-3 and TRBJ1-6, with 9 bases lining up with TRBD1. Losses at the gene ends were 3 bases for V and 12 bases for J; bases not matched to a gene: 9. The length of the CDR3 is 15 residues. Germline loops: CDR1 LGHNA, CDR2 YSLEER. CDR3 nucleotide sequence: TGCGCCAGCAGCCAGACCGGGACAGGGACAAGACCCCTCCACTTT. It translates to CASSQTGTGTRPLHF.

The chain carries TRBV28 and TRBJ2-7; TRBD2 is a possible D gene (6 bases). Germline assignment: CDR1 MDHEN and CDR2 SYDVKM. Trimming cost V 2 bases and J 7 bases, with 21 bases left between them. The CDR3 sequence is 16 residues long. The CDR3 reads CASSLTGGRLWDEQYF. In DNA form, the CDR3 reads TGTGCCAGCAGTTTAACAGGAGGGAGGCTTTGGGATGAGCAGTACTTC.

This clonotype was seen ten or more times. The genes are TRBV15 and TRBJ1-4; D perhaps matches TRBD1 (6 bases). The CDR3 totals 12 residues. V was clipped by 2 bases and J by 8 bases, with 6 bases between them. Germline V lookup: CDR1 LNHNV, CDR2 YYDKDF (reference sequence). The DNA for the CDR3 is TGTGCCACCAGCAGACAGGGGGAAAAACTGTTTTTT. Translating it yields CATSRQGEKLFF.

The sample holds a few counts of this clonotype. V is TRBV6-5 and J is TRBJ2-3; D unclear. Germline V CDR1 and CDR2: MNHEY, SVGAGI. The CDR3 loop spans 14 amino acids. Trimming removed 6 bases from V and 0 bases from J, with 10 bases in between. The DNA for the CDR3 is TGTGCCAGCAGAGTAGACACAAGCACAGATACGCAGTATTTT. Its protein product is CASRVDTSTDTQYF.

This clonotype is a singleton in its sample. A much larger clone lies one base from this, so it may be a read error. V is TRBV28 and J is TRBJ1-4; D gene uncertain. This CDR3 has 14 residues. Trimming removed 11 bases at V and 8 bases at J, with 21 bases between. Germline V gene data show CDR1 as MDHEN and CDR2 as SYDVKM. The CDR3 spells CAGLTSQAGEKLFF. The CDR3 DNA follows: TGTGCCGGCCTTACCAGTCAAGCAGGAGAAAAACTGTTTTTT.

This clonotype was found many times. The chain links TRBV12-3 or TRBV12-4 to TRBJ2-5; 8 nucleotides line up with TRBD1. The CDR3 length is 14 residues. Trimming at V came to 5 bases and at J to 4 bases, leaving 6 bases not matched to a gene. The CDR3 nucleotides are TGTGCCAGCAGTCAAACAGGGGGTGGAGAGACCCAGTACTTC. Protein sequence: CASSQTGGGETQYF.

The chain couples TRBV9 to TRBJ1-5, with TRBD1 as a possible D gene (6 bases). This CDR3 region has 15 residues. The germline gives CDR1 SGDLS, CDR2 YYNGEE. Trimming removed 0 bases at V and 7 bases at J, with 14 bases between. The CDR3 nucleotides read TGTGCCAGCAGCGTAGGAGGGGCAGGGGTCCAGCCCCAGCATTTT. Translated: CASSVGGAGVQPQHF.

This clonotype was seen at least ten times. The chain couples TRBV10-3 to TRBJ2-5, with 7 bases identical to TRBD2. Per germline, CDR1 ENHRY and CDR2 SYGVKD. This CDR3 contains 14 residues. Unmatched junction bases numbered 9, after V lost 9 bases and J lost 2 bases. Written as DNA, the CDR3 is TGTGCCATTGGAAGCGGGAACAGACAAGAGACCCAGTACTTC. The encoded protein is CAIGSGNRQETQYF.

This clonotype was counted at least ten times. V usage is TRBV3-1 and J usage is TRBJ1-2; D is possibly TRBD1 (5 bases). The CDR3 is 15 residues long. Germline CDR1 and CDR2: LGHDT and YNNKEL (reference sequence). V lost 5 bases and J lost 7, with 20 bases in between. This CDR3 reads CASSSRVPGRSGYTF. The CDR3 nucleotides read TGTGCCAGCAGCTCCAGGGTTCCGGGCCGTAGTGGCTACACCTTC.

V is TRBV7-2 and J is TRBJ2-3; 9 bases match TRBD1. Per germline, CDR1 SGHTA and CDR2 FQGNSA. V was pared by 3 bases and J by 0 bases, with 4 bases of the junction left unmatched. This CDR3 has 16 residues. The CDR3 DNA reads TGTGCCAGCAGCTTCCCCGGGACAGGGAGCACAGATACGCAGTATTTT. Translated, it gives CASSFPGTGSTDTQYF.

This clonotype was seen at least ten times. This chain joins TRBV6-5 and TRBJ2-7, with TRBD2 as a possible D gene (6 bases). Per germline, CDR1 MNHEY and CDR2 SVGAGI. The ends were cut back, 5 bases at V and 1 base at J, with 15 bases in the middle. CDR3 length: 15 amino acids. Here the CDR3 reads CASSPRDWSSYEQYF. The CDR3, as DNA: TGTGCCAGCAGTCCTCGGGACTGGTCTTCCTACGAGCAGTACTTC.

The gene calls are TRBV20-1 and TRBJ2-5; 9 nucleotides align to TRBD2. Germline V gives CDR1 DFQATT, CDR2 SNEGSKA (reference sequence). CDR3 length: 12 residues. CDR3 DNA sequence: TGCAGCGTAGCGGGAGTGGTAGAGACCCAGTACTTC. Encoded protein: CSVAGVVETQYF.

Ten or more counts support this clonotype. The CDR3, as DNA: TGTGCCAGCTCACCGTCGGGACAGGGGTTCCACTTT. Translated: CASSPSGQGFHF. This chain uses TRBV18 with TRBJ1-6, with 10 bases fitting TRBD1. CDR3 length: 12 amino acids. CDR1 and CDR2 (germline): KGHSH, LQKENI. Trimming cost V 3 bases and J 17 bases; bases outside gene matches: 4.

The CDR3 sequence: CSARGSLTYEQYF. For the CDR3, the DNA is TGCAGTGCTAGAGGTAGCCTCACCTACGAGCAGTACTTC. The chain carries TRBV20-1 and TRBJ2-7; D is unresolved. The CDR3 has 13 residues. Germline V gives CDR1 DFQATT, CDR2 SNEGSKA (reference sequence). Between the trimmed V and J ends, which lost 1 base and 2 bases, there was a span of 9 bases.

This chain links TRBV11-3 with TRBJ2-2; D unresolved. Germline loops: CDR1 SGHNT, CDR2 YENEEA. With 5 bases removed from V and 6 bases from J, the gap between germline ends came to 13 bases. The CDR3 extends over 14 amino acids. CDR3 in DNA: TGTGCCAGCAGCAAGGAGAGTTCCGCCGGGGAGCTGTTTTTT. Protein: CASSKESSAGELFF.

In the case of this clonotype: A much larger clonotype is one base distant, so this may be a read error. The chain recombines TRBV30 with TRBJ2-5, with 7 bases that match TRBD1. The CDR3 runs 15 residues. V dropped 4 bases and J dropped 5; count of bases not matched to a gene: 13. Germline CDR1 GTSNPN, CDR2 SVGIG (reference sequence). The chain's CDR3 is CAWTLGQYSQETQYF. CDR3 coding DNA: TGTGCCTGGACCTTGGGACAGTACTCTCAGGAGACCCAGTACTTC.

DNA of the CDR3: TGCAGTGCTAGCCCGGGACAGGGACAGGCATACAAAAAACTGTTTTTT. It yields the protein CSASPGQGQAYKKLFF. The chain is built from TRBV20-1 and TRBJ1-4, with 9 bases matching TRBD1. Trimming removed 3 bases from V and 9 bases from J; junction bases left unmatched: 14. The germline gives CDR1 DFQATT, CDR2 SNEGSKA (reference sequence). The CDR3 extends over 16 amino acids.